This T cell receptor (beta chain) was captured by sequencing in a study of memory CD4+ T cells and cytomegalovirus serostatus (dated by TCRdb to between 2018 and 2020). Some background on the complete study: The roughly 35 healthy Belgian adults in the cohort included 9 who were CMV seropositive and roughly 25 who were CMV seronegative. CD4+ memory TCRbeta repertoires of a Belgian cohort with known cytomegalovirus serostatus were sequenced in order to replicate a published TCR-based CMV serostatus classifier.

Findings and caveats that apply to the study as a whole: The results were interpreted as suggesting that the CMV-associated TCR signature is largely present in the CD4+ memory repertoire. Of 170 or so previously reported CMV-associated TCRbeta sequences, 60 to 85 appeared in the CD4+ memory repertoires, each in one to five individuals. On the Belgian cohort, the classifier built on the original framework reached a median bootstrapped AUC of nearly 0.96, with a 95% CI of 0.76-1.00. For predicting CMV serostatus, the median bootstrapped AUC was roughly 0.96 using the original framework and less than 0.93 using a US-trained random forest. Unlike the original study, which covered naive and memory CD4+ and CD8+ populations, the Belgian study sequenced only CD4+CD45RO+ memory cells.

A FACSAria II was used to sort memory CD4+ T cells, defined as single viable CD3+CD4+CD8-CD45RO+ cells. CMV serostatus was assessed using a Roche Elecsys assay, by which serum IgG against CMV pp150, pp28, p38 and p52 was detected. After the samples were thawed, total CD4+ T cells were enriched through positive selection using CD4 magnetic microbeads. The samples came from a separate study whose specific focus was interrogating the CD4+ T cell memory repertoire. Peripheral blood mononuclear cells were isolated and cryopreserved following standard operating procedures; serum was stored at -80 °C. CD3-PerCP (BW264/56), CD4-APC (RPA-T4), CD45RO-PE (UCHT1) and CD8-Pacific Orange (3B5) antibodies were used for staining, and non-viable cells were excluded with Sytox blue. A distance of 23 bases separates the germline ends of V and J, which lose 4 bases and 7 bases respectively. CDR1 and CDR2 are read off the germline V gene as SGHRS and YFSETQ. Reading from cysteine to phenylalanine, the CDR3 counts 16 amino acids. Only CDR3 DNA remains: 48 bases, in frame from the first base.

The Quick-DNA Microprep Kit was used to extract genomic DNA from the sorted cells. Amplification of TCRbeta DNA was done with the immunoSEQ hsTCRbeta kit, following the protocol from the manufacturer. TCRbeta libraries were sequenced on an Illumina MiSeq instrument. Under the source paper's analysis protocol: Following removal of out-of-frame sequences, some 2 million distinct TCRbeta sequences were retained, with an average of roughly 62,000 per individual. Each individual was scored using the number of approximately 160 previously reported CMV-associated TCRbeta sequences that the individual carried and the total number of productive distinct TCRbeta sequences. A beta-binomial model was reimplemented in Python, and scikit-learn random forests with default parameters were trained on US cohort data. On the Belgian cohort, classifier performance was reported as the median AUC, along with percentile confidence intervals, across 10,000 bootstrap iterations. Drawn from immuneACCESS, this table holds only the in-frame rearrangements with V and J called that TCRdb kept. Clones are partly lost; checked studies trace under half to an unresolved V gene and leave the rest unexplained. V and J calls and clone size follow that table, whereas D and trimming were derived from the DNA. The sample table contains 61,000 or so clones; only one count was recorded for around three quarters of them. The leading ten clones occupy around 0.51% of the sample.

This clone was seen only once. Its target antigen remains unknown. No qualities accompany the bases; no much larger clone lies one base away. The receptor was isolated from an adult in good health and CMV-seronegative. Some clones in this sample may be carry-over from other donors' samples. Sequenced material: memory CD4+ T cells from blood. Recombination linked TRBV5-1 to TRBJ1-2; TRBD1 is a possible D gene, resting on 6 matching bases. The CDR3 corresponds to CASSGGHTGPSSGYTF. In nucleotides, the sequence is TGCGCCAGCAGCGGAGGACATACAGGGCCGTCCTCTGGCTACACCTTC.